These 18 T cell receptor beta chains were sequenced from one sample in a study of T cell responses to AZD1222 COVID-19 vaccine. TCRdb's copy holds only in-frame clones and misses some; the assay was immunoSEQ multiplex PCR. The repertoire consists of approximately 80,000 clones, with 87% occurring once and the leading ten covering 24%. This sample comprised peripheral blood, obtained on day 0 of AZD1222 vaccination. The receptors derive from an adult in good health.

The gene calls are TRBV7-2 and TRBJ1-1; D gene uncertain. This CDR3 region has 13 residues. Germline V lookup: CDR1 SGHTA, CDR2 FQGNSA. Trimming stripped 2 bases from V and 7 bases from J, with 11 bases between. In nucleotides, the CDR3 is TGTGCCAGCAGCTTAACGGGAGACGGTGAAGCTTTCTTT. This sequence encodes CASSLTGDGEAFF.

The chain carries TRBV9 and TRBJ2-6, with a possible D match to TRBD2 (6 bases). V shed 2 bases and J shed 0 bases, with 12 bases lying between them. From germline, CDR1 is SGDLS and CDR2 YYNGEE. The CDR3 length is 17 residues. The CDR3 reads CASSVGGEFSGANVLTF. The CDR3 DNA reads TGTGCCAGCAGCGTCGGAGGGGAGTTCTCTGGGGCCAACGTCCTGACTTTC. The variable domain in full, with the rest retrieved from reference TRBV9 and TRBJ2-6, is DSGVTQTPKHLITATGQRVTLRCSPRSGDLSVYWYQQSLDQGLQFLIQYYNGEERAKGNILERFSAQQFPDLHSELNLSSLELGDSALYFCASSVGGEFSGANVLTFGAGSRLTVL.

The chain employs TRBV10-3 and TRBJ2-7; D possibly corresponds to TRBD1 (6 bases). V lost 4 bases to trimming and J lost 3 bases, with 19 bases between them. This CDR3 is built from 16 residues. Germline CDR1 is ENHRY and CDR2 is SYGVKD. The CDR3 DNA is TGTGCCATCAGTGCATCCTCAGGGGAGATGAACTACGAGCAGTACTTC. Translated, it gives CAISASSGEMNYEQYF.

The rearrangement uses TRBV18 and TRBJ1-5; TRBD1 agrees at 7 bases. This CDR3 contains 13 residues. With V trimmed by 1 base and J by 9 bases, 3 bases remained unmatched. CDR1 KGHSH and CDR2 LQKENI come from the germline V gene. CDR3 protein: CASSPQGARPQHF. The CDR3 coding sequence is TGTGCCAGCTCACCACAGGGGGCGCGGCCCCAGCATTTT.

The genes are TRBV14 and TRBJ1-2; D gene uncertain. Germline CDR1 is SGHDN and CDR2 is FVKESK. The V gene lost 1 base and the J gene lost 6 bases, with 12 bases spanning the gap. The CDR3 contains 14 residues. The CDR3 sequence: CASSQGSTGDGYTF. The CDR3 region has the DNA TGTGCCAGCAGCCAAGGGAGTACCGGGGATGGCTACACCTTC.

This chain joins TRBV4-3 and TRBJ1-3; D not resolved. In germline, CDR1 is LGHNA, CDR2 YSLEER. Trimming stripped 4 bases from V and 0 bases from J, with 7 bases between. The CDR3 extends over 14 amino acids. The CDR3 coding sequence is TGCGCCAGCAGCCCCATAAACTCTGGAAACACCATATATTTT. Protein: CASSPINSGNTIYF.

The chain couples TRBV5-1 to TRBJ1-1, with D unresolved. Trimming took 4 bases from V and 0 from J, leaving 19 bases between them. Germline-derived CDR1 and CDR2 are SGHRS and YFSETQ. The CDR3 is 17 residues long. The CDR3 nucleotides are TGCGCCAGCAGCGATTCCAAATCATCCACTCTGAACACTGAAGCTTTCTTT. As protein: CASSDSKSSTLNTEAFF. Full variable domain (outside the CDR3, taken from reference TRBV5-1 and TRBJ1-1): KAGVTQTPRYLIKTRGQQVTLSCSPISGHRSVSWYQQTPGQGLQFLFEYFSETQRNKGNFPGRFSGRQFSNSRSEMNVSTLELGDSALYLCASSDSKSSTLNTEAFFGQGTRLTVV.

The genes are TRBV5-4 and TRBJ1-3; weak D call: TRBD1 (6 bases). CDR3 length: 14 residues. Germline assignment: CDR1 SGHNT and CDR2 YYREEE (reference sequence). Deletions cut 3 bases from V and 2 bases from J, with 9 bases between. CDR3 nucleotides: TGTGCCAGCAGCTGGGGGCAAACTGGAAACACCATATATTTT. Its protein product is CASSWGQTGNTIYF.

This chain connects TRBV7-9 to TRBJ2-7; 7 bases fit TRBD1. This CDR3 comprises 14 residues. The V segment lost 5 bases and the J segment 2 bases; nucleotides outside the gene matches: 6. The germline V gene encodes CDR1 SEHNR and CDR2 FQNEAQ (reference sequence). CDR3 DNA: TGTGCCAGCAGCCACCCGACAGGGACCTACGAGCAGTACTTC. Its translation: CASSHPTGTYEQYF.

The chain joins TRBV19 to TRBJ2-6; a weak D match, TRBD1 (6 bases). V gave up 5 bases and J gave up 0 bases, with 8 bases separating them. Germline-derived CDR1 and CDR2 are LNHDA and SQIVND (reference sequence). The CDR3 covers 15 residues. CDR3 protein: CASSPQGSGANVLTF. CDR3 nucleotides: TGTGCCAGTAGTCCACAGGGCTCTGGGGCCAACGTCCTGACTTTC.

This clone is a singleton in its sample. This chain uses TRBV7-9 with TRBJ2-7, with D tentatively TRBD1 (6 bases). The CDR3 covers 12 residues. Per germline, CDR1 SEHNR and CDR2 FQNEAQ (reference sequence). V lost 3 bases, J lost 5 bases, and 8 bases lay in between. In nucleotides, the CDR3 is TGTGCCAGCAGCTTCACAGGGAACGAGCAGTACTTC. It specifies CASSFTGNEQYF.

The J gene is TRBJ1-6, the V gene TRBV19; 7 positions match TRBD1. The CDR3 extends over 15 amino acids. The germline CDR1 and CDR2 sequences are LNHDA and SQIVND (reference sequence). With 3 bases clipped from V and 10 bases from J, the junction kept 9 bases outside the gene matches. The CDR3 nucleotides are TGTGCCAGTAGTATGGCAGGGGGGTCGGTATCACCCCTCCACTTT. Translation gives CASSMAGGSVSPLHF. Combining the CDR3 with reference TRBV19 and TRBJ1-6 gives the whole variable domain DGGITQSPKYLFRKEGQNVTLSCEQNLNHDAMYWYRQDPGQGLRLIYYSQIVNDFQKGDIAEGYSVSREKKESFPLTVTSAQKNPTAFYLCASSMAGGSVSPLHFGNGTRLTVT.

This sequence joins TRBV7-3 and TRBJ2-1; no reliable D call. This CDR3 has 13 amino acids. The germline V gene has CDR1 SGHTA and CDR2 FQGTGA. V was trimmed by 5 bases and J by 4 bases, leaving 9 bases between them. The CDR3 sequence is CASSPNQYNEQFF. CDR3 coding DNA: TGTGCCAGCAGCCCGAACCAATACAATGAGCAGTTCTTC.

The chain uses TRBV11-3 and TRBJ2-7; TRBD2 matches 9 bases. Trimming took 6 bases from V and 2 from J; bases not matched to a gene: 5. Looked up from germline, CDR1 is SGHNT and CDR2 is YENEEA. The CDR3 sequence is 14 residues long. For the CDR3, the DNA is TGTGCCAGCAGTTCTAGCGGGAACCCCTACGAGCAGTACTTC. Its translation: CASSSSGNPYEQYF.

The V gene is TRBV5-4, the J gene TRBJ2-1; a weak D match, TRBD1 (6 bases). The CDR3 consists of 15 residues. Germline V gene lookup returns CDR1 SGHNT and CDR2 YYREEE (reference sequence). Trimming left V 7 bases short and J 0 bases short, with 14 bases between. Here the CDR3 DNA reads TGTGCCAGCTCGGCGGACAGTAGCTCCTACAATGAGCAGTTCTTC. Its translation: CASSADSSSYNEQFF.

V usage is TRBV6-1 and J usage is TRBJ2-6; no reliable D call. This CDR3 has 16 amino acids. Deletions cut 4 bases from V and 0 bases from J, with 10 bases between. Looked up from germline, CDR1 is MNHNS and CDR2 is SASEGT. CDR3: CASSASIYSGANVLTF. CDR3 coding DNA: TGTGCCAGCAGTGCGAGTATATACTCTGGGGCCAACGTCCTGACTTTC.

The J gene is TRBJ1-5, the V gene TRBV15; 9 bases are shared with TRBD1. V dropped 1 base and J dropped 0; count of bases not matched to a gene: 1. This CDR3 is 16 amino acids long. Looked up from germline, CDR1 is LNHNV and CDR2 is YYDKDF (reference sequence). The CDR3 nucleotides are TGTGCCACCAGCAGAGGGGACAGGGATAGCAATCAGCCCCAGCATTTT. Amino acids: CATSRGDRDSNQPQHF. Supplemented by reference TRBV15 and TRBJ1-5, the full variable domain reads DAMVIQNPRYQVTQFGKPVTLSCSQTLNHNVMYWYQQKSSQAPKLLFHYYDKDFNNEADTPDNFQSRRPNTSFCFLDIRSPGLGDTAMYLCATSRGDRDSNQPQHFGDGTRLSIL.

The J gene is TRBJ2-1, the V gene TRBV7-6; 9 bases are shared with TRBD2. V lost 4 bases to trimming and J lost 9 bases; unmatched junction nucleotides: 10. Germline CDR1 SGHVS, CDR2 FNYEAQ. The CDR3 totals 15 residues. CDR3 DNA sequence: TGTGCCAGCAGCTCCATAGCGGGAGATGACGCTGAGCAGTTCTTC. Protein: CASSSIAGDDAEQFF.